Shown below are 15 T cell receptor beta chains from a single sample sequenced in a study of cytomegalovirus exposure and HLA in healthy donors. Sequenced by immunoSEQ multiplex PCR; TCRdb stores in-frame clones only, minus some. The sample has roughly 98,000 clones, 87% seen once. Sequenced material: PBMCs. The receptors come from a man aged 18 to 29 in good health and CMV-seropositive.

The rearrangement uses TRBV7-9 and TRBJ2-7; possible D gene TRBD2, 5 bases. CDR1 is SEHNR and CDR2 is FQNEAQ in the germline V gene (reference sequence). Trimming shortened V by 5 bases and J by 2 bases, and 19 bases separated the two germline ends. The CDR3 loop spans 16 amino acids. The CDR3 bases are TGTGCCAGCAGCCTGACTACCGGGAAGAGCGCCTACGAGCAGTACTTC. Residues: CASSLTTGKSAYEQYF. The whole variable domain, remainder taken from reference TRBV7-9 and TRBJ2-7, is DTGVSQNPRHKITKRGQNVTFRCDPISEHNRLYWYRQTLGQGPEFLTYFQNEAQLEKSRLLSDRFSAERPKGSFSTLEIQRTEQGDSAMYLCASSLTTGKSAYEQYFGPGTRLTVT.

The V and J genes are TRBV6-5 and TRBJ2-4; D possibly corresponds to TRBD1 (5 bases). V was clipped by 2 bases and J by 0 bases, with 11 bases between them. Germline-derived CDR1 and CDR2 are MNHEY and SVGAGI. This CDR3 has 16 amino acids. CDR3 loop: CASSYGAGLAKNIQYF. As DNA, the CDR3 is TGTGCCAGCAGTTACGGGGCAGGGCTAGCCAAAAACATTCAGTACTTC.

This chain joins TRBV11-2 and TRBJ2-5; the match to TRBD2 covers 8 bases. This CDR3 region has 15 residues. Trimming removed 1 base from V and 5 bases from J; junction bases left unmatched: 6. The germline CDR1 and CDR2 sequences are SGHAT and FQNNGV. The CDR3 nucleotides read TGTGCCAGCAGCTTAGTAAGTCTAGCGGGCGAGACCCAGTACTTC. Translating it yields CASSLVSLAGETQYF.

The chain is built from TRBV7-2 and TRBJ2-5; TRBD1 might be the D (5 bases). Trimming took off 4 bases at V and 2 bases at J, with 8 bases between the two ends. The CDR3 sequence is 13 residues long. CDR1 is SGHTA, CDR2 FQGNSA, per germline. The CDR3 DNA is TGTGCCAGCAGCTCTGACAGACAAGAGACCCAGTACTTC. Translating it yields CASSSDRQETQYF.

This clone appeared a single time. This chain links TRBV7-2 with TRBJ2-5; D unresolved. V was cut by 3 bases and J by 5 bases, with 4 bases left in between. Germline lookup yields CDR1 SGHTA and CDR2 FQGNSA. This CDR3 comprises 11 residues. CDR3 sequence: CASSFLETQYF. CDR3 DNA: TGTGCCAGCAGCTTCCTTGAGACCCAGTACTTC.

The chain couples TRBV25-1 to TRBJ2-7; D is perhaps TRBD1 (5 bases). Trimming removed 4 bases from V and 6 bases from J, with 7 bases in between. The CDR3 runs to 11 residues. Germline CDR1 MGHDK, CDR2 SYGVNS. DNA for the CDR3: TGTGCCAGCAGTGCCAGGGTCGAGCAGTACTTC. This encodes CASSARVEQYF.

The rearrangement joins TRBV7-2 to TRBJ2-2, with D perhaps matching TRBD2 (6 bases). Trimming removed 3 bases at V and 2 bases at J, with 13 bases between. CDR1 and CDR2 (germline): SGHTA, FQGNSA. The CDR3 sequence is 16 residues long. CDR3 region: CASSLMASANTGELFF. CDR3 DNA: TGTGCCAGCAGCTTGATGGCTAGCGCTAACACCGGGGAGCTGTTTTTT.

The chain couples TRBV7-9 to TRBJ2-1; 10 bases map to TRBD2. The CDR3 is 16 residues long. Germline CDR1 is SEHNR and CDR2 is FQNEAQ (reference sequence). Trimming took 1 base from V and 4 from J; bases not matched to a gene: 4. The CDR3 DNA reads TGTGCCAGCAGCTTAGGGAGCGGGAGGGTATACAATGAGCAGTTCTTC. This codes for CASSLGSGRVYNEQFF. The complete variable domain, with remaining parts taken from reference TRBV7-9 and TRBJ2-1, reads DTGVSQNPRHKITKRGQNVTFRCDPISEHNRLYWYRQTLGQGPEFLTYFQNEAQLEKSRLLSDRFSAERPKGSFSTLEIQRTEQGDSAMYLCASSLGSGRVYNEQFFGPGTRLTVL.

The gene calls are TRBV4-1 and TRBJ2-7; maybe TRBD2 (5 bases). The CDR3 has 14 amino acids. Trimming took 1 base from V and 5 from J, leaving 12 bases between them. In germline, CDR1 is MGHRA, CDR2 YSYEKL. This CDR3 is CASSQVGEGNEQYF. The CDR3 nucleotides are TGCGCCAGCAGCCAAGTTGGCGAGGGAAACGAGCAGTACTTC.

The rearrangement joins TRBV4-2 to TRBJ1-3; 7 bases are shared with TRBD1. This CDR3 has 18 amino acids. With V trimmed by 4 bases and J by 0 bases, 12 bases remained unmatched. Germline values: CDR1 LGHNA, CDR2 YNFKEQ. The CDR3 nucleotides read TGTGCCAGCAGCCCTGGACAGGTAGGGGCTGACTCTGGAAACACCATATATTTT. The encoded protein is CASSPGQVGADSGNTIYF.

This clone was found a few times. The CDR3 nucleotides read TGTGCCGCGAACTCCGGACAGGGGGCATTCTATGGCTACACCTTC. Its protein is CAANSGQGAFYGYTF. The chain is built from TRBV6-5 and TRBJ1-2, with 11 positions matching TRBD1. The germline V gene has CDR1 MNHEY and CDR2 SVGAGI. Unmatched junction bases numbered 12, after V lost 11 bases and J lost 4 bases. The CDR3 sequence is 15 residues long.

The chain joins TRBV23-1 to TRBJ1-2, with D tentatively TRBD1 (6 bases). TRBV23-1 is designated an ORF whose function remains uncertain. V was cut by 0 bases and J by 2 bases, with 10 bases left in between. The CDR3 is made up of 15 amino acids. The CDR3 bases are TGCGCCAGCAGTCAATCGCGGCAGGGGAACTATGGCTACACCTTC. It specifies CASSQSRQGNYGYTF.

This clone was seen just once. The V gene is TRBV11-3, the J gene TRBJ2-2, with TRBD1 matching 7 bases. Germline CDR1 is SGHNT and CDR2 is YENEEA. The J segment lost 4 bases and the V segment lost 3 bases, leaving 11 bases of the junction unmatched. The length of the CDR3 is 17 residues. The CDR3 spells CASSLEFRDSITGELFF. The CDR3 region has the DNA TGTGCCAGCAGCTTGGAATTCCGGGACAGCATCACCGGGGAGCTGTTTTTT.

V usage is TRBV7-2 and J usage is TRBJ2-5; 11 bases agree with TRBD1. The junction had 5 bases not matched to a gene; V was cut back by 4 bases and J by 7 bases. CDR1 and CDR2 from the germline V gene are SGHTA and FQGNSA. This CDR3 has 14 residues. DNA of the CDR3: TGTGCCAGCAGCTCTGGACAGGGGGCCGTGACCCAGTACTTC. Protein sequence: CASSSGQGAVTQYF.

V and J are TRBV11-2 and TRBJ1-4; TRBD1 aligns across 11 bases. Germline V gene sequence: CDR1 SGHAT, CDR2 FQNNGV. J was trimmed by 7 bases and V by 4 bases; bases with no gene match: 5. The CDR3 has 15 residues. The CDR3 nucleotides read TGTGCCAGCAGCTCAGGGGACAGGGGGTCTGAAAAACTGTTTTTT. Amino acid sequence: CASSSGDRGSEKLFF.